The T cell receptor (beta chain) described here comes from a study of T cell responses to AZD1222 COVID-19 vaccine. Notes on the study in general: Every sample of the repertoires postdated the peak T cell response.

As regards this clone: Its matching antigen is unknown.

Repertoires were generated with immunoSEQ multiplex PCR, while TCRdb's copy carries only in-frame clones and drops some. The repertoire holds under 100,000 clones, with 90% to 95% as singletons. Trimming removed 2 bases from V and 11 bases from J, with 17 bases in between. Germline CDR1 and CDR2: MNHEY and SMNVEV (reference sequence). The CDR3 is 14 amino acids. This sequence originates from an adult in good health. This material consisted of peripheral blood, taken on day 0 of MenACWY control vaccination. This chain uses TRBV27 with TRBJ2-3, with D possibly being TRBD1 or TRBD2 (5 bases each). CDR3 in amino acids: CASSLGGTGPGQYF. CDR3 nucleotide sequence: TGTGCCAGCAGTTTAGGTGGGACCGGTCCAGGGCAGTATTTT.